Sequencing of this TCR beta chain was carried out in a study of OX40 agonist ivuxolimab in advanced cancers. Study-wide context: Ivuxolimab was an agonistic, fully human IgG2 monoclonal antibody directed against OX40 (CD134), a costimulatory receptor. Intravenous ivuxolimab was administered to patients every 2 weeks at six dose levels: 0.01, 0.1, 0.3, 1.5, 3 and 10 mg/kg. Among the roughly 54 dose-escalation patients, approximately 20 had hepatocellular carcinoma, roughly 15 melanoma, 9 renal cell carcinoma and 9 head and neck cancer. In the dose-escalation cohort, 70% to 90% of patients were male, and the mean age was roughly 60 years with a range of roughly 23 to 79. Prior anti-PD-1, anti-PD-L1 or anti-CTLA-4 therapy was permitted, and checkpoint inhibitors had been received by about 36% of dose-escalation patients. Partial responses were achieved by three dose-escalation patients, of whom one had hepatocellular carcinoma and two had cutaneous melanoma. Peripheral TCRbeta sequencing aimed to test whether ivuxolimab altered TCR sequence diversity and caused clonal T-cell expansion. The paper reports the monotherapy dose-escalation portion (N = 52 patients) of the phase I ivuxolimab trial. Summary of the overall study and its limitations: After ivuxolimab, more expanded clones were found on average in CD8+ T cells than in CD4+ T cells. In the 0.1-3.0 mg/kg groups, partial responders had among the lowest normalized peripheral clonal expansion, particularly in CD8+ T cells. Low levels of normalized T-cell clonal expansion were also seen in some patients who did not respond. Clonal expansion of both CD4+ and CD8+ blood T cells was observed from baseline to week 6 at doses 0.1 to 3.0 mg/kg. Which antigens the clonally expanded peripheral T cells were specific for was not determined.

V loses 6 bases, J loses 0 bases, and the germline ends lie 8 bases apart. CDR1 and CDR2, looked up from the germline V gene (reference sequence), are MNHNY and SVGAGI. There are 14 amino acids in the CDR3, from cysteine to phenylalanine inclusive. The kept DNA is CDR3 alone, 42 bases in frame from the first base. In regard to this clone: Its antigen is not yet known. No per-base quality is available; no much larger clone lies one base away.

For sequencing of the TCRbeta CDR3 region, genomic DNA was extracted from the sorted cells. The immunoSEQ Assay was used to sequence the TCRbeta CDR3 regions. The table was pulled from immuneACCESS by TCRdb, which kept in-frame rearrangements only. Such tables lose some clones; where checked, under half of the loss comes from unresolved V genes, and the rest has no known cause. This sample has about 24,000 clones in its table, and 80% to 90% of those were observed once. About 41% of the sample is held by the ten biggest clonotypes. Patients with autoimmune disease history or receiving systemic immunosuppression were excluded from the trial. Peripheral blood for TCR sequencing was collected from all dose cohorts at baseline, on cycle 4 day 1, and on cycle 7 day 1. Samples were obtained from an open-label, multicenter, first-in-human phase I dose-escalation trial of ivuxolimab. Adults with locally advanced or metastatic melanoma, renal cell carcinoma, hepatocellular carcinoma or head and neck squamous cell carcinoma were enrolled in the trial. CD4+ and CD8+ T cells were sorted separately from peripheral blood before TCR sequencing.

Source: CD4+ or CD8+ T cells sorted from blood, taken in a trial of the OX40 agonist ivuxolimab. This clonotype was sampled from an adult with an advanced solid tumor such as melanoma, head and neck, liver or kidney cancer. The chain is assembled from TRBV6-6 and TRBJ1-4; a weak D assignment points to TRBD1 (5 bases agree). CDR3 region: CASRKTATNEKLFF. DNA sequence: TGTGCCAGCAGGAAGACAGCAACTAATGAAAAACTGTTTTTT.